A single sample gave rise to the 3 T cell receptor beta chains below, sequenced in a study of blood T cell repertoires in COVID-19. Assay: immunoSEQ multiplex PCR; the TCRdb copy retains only in-frame clones and omits some. The repertoire consists of 100,000 to 150,000 clones, with around nine tenths occurring once and the leading ten covering around 4.5%. The sequenced sample consisted of peripheral blood. Receptors originate from a man aged 60 to 75 with COVID-19, enrolled during active disease.

The chain carries TRBV3-1 (or the pseudogene TRBV3-2) and TRBJ1-5, with D possibly being TRBD1 (5 bases). The CDR3 runs to 13 residues. Germline V gene data show CDR1 as LGHDT and CDR2 as YNNKEL (reference sequence). Trimming shortened V by 3 bases and J by 7 bases, and 10 bases separated the two germline ends. As DNA, the CDR3 is TGTGCCAGCAGCCAGGGGGGGAGGCAGCCCCAGCATTTT. As protein: CASSQGGRQPQHF.

This rearrangement joins TRBV6-5 to TRBJ1-1, with TRBD1 as a possible D gene (6 bases). This CDR3 spans 15 amino acids. Trimming cost V 5 bases and J 3 bases, with 16 bases left between them. Germline values: CDR1 MNHEY, CDR2 SVGAGI. This chain's CDR3 is CASSLRGGTDTEAFF. DNA of the CDR3: TGTGCCAGCAGTCTACGCGGGGGCACGGACACTGAAGCTTTCTTT.

This clone was detected once. This sequence joins TRBV5-4 and TRBJ2-3; TRBD1 matches at 8 bases. Germline lookup yields CDR1 SGHNT and CDR2 YYREEE (reference sequence). This CDR3 spans 15 amino acids. With 3 bases clipped from V and 0 bases from J, the junction kept 3 bases outside the gene matches. The chain's CDR3 is CASSWGQVSTDTQYF. The CDR3 DNA reads as TGTGCCAGCAGCTGGGGACAGGTTAGCACAGATACGCAGTATTTT.